This TCR beta chain was observed in a study of identical twins. Overall study results and limits: Because invariant MAIT and iNKT cells could be present, zero-insertion analyses could be partly confounded. Out-of-frame alpha sequences common to twins were enriched for low generation probability. Fewer insertions characterized abundant cord blood beta clonotypes, whereas memory repertoires showed none.

Per germline, CDR1 SGHRS and CDR2 YFSETQ. The CDR3 has 14 amino acids. The germline V and J ends were trimmed by 4 bases and 4 bases, with 14 bases remaining between them. On this clonotype: Antigen: not known.

cDNA molecules carried unique molecular identifiers, and template switching added a universal primer site. TCRdb recomputed calls from the 5' RACE reads with MiXCR, one row per CDR3 protein. The data contain some 1,600,000 distinct CDR3 sequences, roughly 35% of them singletons. Material: cord blood. The chain couples TRBV5-1 to TRBJ2-5; D tentatively fits TRBD1 or TRBD2 (5 bases each). The receptor was derived from a newborn girl in good health. The chain's CDR3 is CASSTGPGGETQYF. CDR3 coding DNA: TGCGCCAGCAGCACGGGACCCGGCGGAGAGACCCAGTACTTC.